A selection of T cell receptor beta chains follows, all from one sample in a study of blood T cell repertoires in COVID-19. Assay used: immunoSEQ multiplex PCR; TCRdb lists only in-frame clones, some missing. Counted here are roughly 300,000 clones, about 90% occurring once; the ten biggest clones make up more than 0.9%. Sequenced material: PBMCs or T cells enriched from blood (not recorded which). These receptors all stem from a woman aged 25 to 39 who had recovered from COVID-19. The CDR3 runs from the conserved cysteine through the conserved F or W. A D gene is named only where the DNA matches it firmly. The size entry is marked missing in some rows and otherwise reads once, few, many or a size class.

J: TRBJ2-3; V: TRBV6-5; D: TRBD2; size: few; CDR3: CASTYLAGGTDTQYF; DNA: TGTGCCAGCACCTACCTAGCGGGGGGCACAGATACGCAGTATTTT
J: TRBJ2-3; V: TRBV6-5; D: NA; size: once; CDR3: CASSYSLVRDTQYF; DNA: TGTGCCAGCAGTTACTCCCTCGTTCGGGATACGCAGTATTTT
J: TRBJ2-1; V: TRBV7-2; D: TRBD2; size: NA; CDR3: CASSPVRGAGVGDEQFF; DNA: TGTGCCAGCAGCCCCGTTAGAGGAGCGGGGGTTGGCGATGAGCAGTTCTTC
J: TRBJ1-2; V: TRBV15; D: TRBD1; size: NA; CDR3: CATSRSRTRTGVNYGYTF; DNA: TGTGCCACCAGCAGATCCCGAACCCGGACAGGGGTTAACTATGGCTACACCTTC
J: TRBJ2-6; V: TRBV27; D: NA; size: NA; CDR3: CASSLSSPDSWGGANVLTF; DNA: TGTGCCAGCAGTTTATCTTCCCCGGACAGCTGGGGCGGGGCCAACGTCCTGACTTTC
J: TRBJ1-2; V: TRBV6-1; D: NA; size: NA; CDR3: CASSEAGTTNYGYTF; DNA: TGTGCCAGCAGTGAGGCCGGGACAACTAACTATGGCTACACCTTC
J: TRBJ1-5; V: TRBV7-8; D: NA; size: NA; CDR3: CASSPERFSNQPQHF; DNA: TGTGCCAGCAGCCCCGAGAGGTTTAGCAATCAGCCCCAGCATTTT
J: TRBJ1-1; V: TRBV4-2; D: TRBD1; size: NA; CDR3: CASSQDVTGQGIGGEGLVHTEAFF; DNA: TGTGCCAGCAGCCAAGATGTTACGGGACAGGGGATTGGTGGGGAGGGGTTAGTACACACTGAAGCTTTCTTT
J: TRBJ2-1; V: TRBV7-9; D: TRBD2; size: once; CDR3: CASSPGLLAGARGEQFF; DNA: TGTGCCAGCAGCCCCGGGTTACTAGCGGGGGCCCGGGGTGAGCAGTTCTTC
J: TRBJ2-7; V: TRBV10-1; D: TRBD1; size: NA; CDR3: CASKQDRGPYEQYF; DNA: TGCGCCAGCAAGCAGGACAGGGGTCCCTACGAGCAGTACTTC
J: TRBJ2-1; V: TRBV12-3/TRBV12-4; D: NA; size: NA; CDR3: CASRLLENEQFF; DNA: TGTGCCAGCAGACTACTAGAAAATGAGCAGTTCTTC
J: TRBJ1-1; V: TRBV4-2; D: NA; size: NA; CDR3: CASSPGGTENTEAFF; DNA: TGTGCCAGCAGCCCCGGGGGGACCGAGAACACTGAAGCTTTCTTT
J: TRBJ2-3; V: TRBV3-1/TRBV3-2; D: TRBD1; size: NA; CDR3: CASSHHRGVRTDTQYF; DNA: TGTGCCAGCAGCCACCACAGGGGAGTGAGAACAGATACGCAGTATTTT
J: TRBJ2-7; V: TRBV11-2; D: NA; size: once; CDR3: CASSLTRHLLEQYF; DNA: TGTGCCAGCAGCTTAACGAGACACCTTCTGGAGCAGTACTTC
J: TRBJ1-2; V: TRBV30; D: TRBD1; size: NA; CDR3: CAWSAEWTGGYTF; DNA: TGTGCCTGGAGTGCGGAGTGGACAGGGGGGTACACCTTC
J: TRBJ2-3; V: TRBV6-5; D: TRBD2; size: NA; CDR3: CATTGLAGSTDTQYF; DNA: TGTGCCACCACGGGGTTAGCGGGGAGCACAGATACGCAGTATTTT
J: TRBJ2-7; V: TRBV27; D: TRBD1; size: once; CDR3: CASSPTRTGLRHEQYF; DNA: TGTGCCAGCAGTCCTACTCGGACAGGCTTGAGGCACGAGCAGTACTTC
J: TRBJ1-2; V: TRBV6-5; D: NA; size: NA; CDR3: CASSGSGYTF; DNA: TGTGCCAGCAGCGGGTCCGGCTACACCTTC
J: TRBJ2-7; V: TRBV20-1; D: NA; size: many; CDR3: CSAERRLEQYF; DNA: TGCAGTGCCGAGCGAAGACTTGAGCAGTACTTC
J: TRBJ1-1; V: TRBV19; D: NA; size: NA; CDR3: CASSDADEAFF; DNA: TGTGCCAGTAGTGACGCGGATGAAGCTTTCTTT
J: TRBJ2-1; V: TRBV5-1; D: TRBD1; size: NA; CDR3: CASSSLVGQADNEQFF; DNA: TGCGCCAGCAGCTCACTCGTGGGACAGGCAGACAATGAGCAGTTCTTC
J: TRBJ1-2; V: TRBV28; D: TRBD1; size: NA; CDR3: CASSLQTGQARGYTF; DNA: TGTGCCAGCAGTTTACAGACGGGACAGGCTCGGGGCTACACCTTC
J: TRBJ2-5; V: TRBV5-1; D: NA; size: NA; CDR3: CASSLGGRTARIWIETQYF; DNA: TGCGCCAGCAGCTTGGGGGGGCGGACAGCTAGAATTTGGATAGAGACCCAGTACTTC
J: TRBJ2-7; V: TRBV6-2/TRBV6-3; D: TRBD2; size: once; CDR3: CASRYGLAGAYEQYF; DNA: TGTGCCAGCCGTTACGGACTAGCGGGGGCCTACGAGCAGTACTTC
J: TRBJ2-2; V: TRBV5-1; D: NA; size: NA; CDR3: CASSLEPEIGGELFF; DNA: TGCGCCAGCAGCTTGGAGCCCGAGATTGGCGGGGAGCTGTTTTTT
J: TRBJ2-5; V: TRBV6-4; D: NA; size: NA; CDR3: CASSASPGLQTQYF; DNA: TGTGCCAGCAGTGCCTCCCCAGGGCTGCAGACCCAGTACTTC
J: TRBJ2-5; V: TRBV5-6; D: NA; size: NA; CDR3: CASSWGVRAETQYF; DNA: TGTGCCAGCAGCTGGGGGGTCAGGGCGGAGACCCAGTACTTC